Listed here are 9 T cell receptor beta chains from one sample, sequenced in a study of blood T cells in healthy people across ages. For the second PCR, which ran for about 7 to 11 cycles, a sample-barcoded 5' primer and a J-beta primer mix were used. In TCRdb, the 5' RACE reads were re-called with MiXCR into one record per CDR3 protein. The repertoire includes some 1.4 million distinct CDR3 sequences, approximately 40% of them detected once, and roughly 8.2% sits in the top ten. Sequencing input: blood. These receptors were taken from a woman under 30 in good health.

CDR3 residues: CASSQAGRGSSGNTIYF. The CDR3 bases are TGCGCCAGCAGCCAAGCGGGAAGGGGGAGCTCTGGAAACACCATATATTTT. This rearrangement joins TRBV4-1 to TRBJ1-3, with a possible D match to TRBD1 (6 bases). This CDR3 spans 17 amino acids. Trimming took off 1 base at V and 0 bases at J, with 13 bases between the two ends. Germline CDR1 is MGHRA and CDR2 is YSYEKL.

The chain couples TRBV5-1 to TRBJ1-1; TRBD1 matches at 7 bases. CDR1 SGHRS and CDR2 YFSETQ come from the germline V gene. The CDR3 spans 18 residues. The trim removed 0 bases at V and 0 bases at J, leaving 11 bases unmatched. For the CDR3, the DNA is TGCGCCAGCAGCTTGGAAGGACAGGCCACGGTAATGAACACTGAAGCTTTCTTT. Protein: CASSLEGQATVMNTEAFF.

This clonotype was counted a few times. The V and J genes are TRBV4-1 and TRBJ2-6; D remains ambiguous. The CDR3 loop spans 16 amino acids. V gave up 0 bases and J gave up 1 base, with 7 bases separating them. Germline V CDR1 and CDR2: MGHRA, YSYEKL. In DNA, the CDR3 is TGCGCCAGCAGCCAAGAACGATGGTCTGGGGCCAACGTCCTGACTTTC. Residues: CASSQERWSGANVLTF.

This clonotype has more than one count but fewer than ten. The J gene is TRBJ1-6, the V gene TRBV12-3 or TRBV12-4; D remains ambiguous. This CDR3 is built from 16 residues. Trimming stripped 8 bases from V and 3 bases from J, with 17 bases between. CDR3 DNA sequence: TGTGCCAGCCTCAGGACTCCCCAAAACTATAATTCACCCCTCCACTTT. The encoded protein is CASLRTPQNYNSPLHF.

There are a few counts of this clonotype. The genes are TRBV27 and TRBJ2-2; D is unclear. Trimming removed 3 bases at V and 0 bases at J, with 5 bases between. Germline-derived CDR1 and CDR2 are MNHEY and SMNVEV (reference sequence). CDR3 length: 14 residues. This CDR3 reads CASSLPTNTGELFF. The CDR3 region has the DNA TGTGCCAGCAGTTTGCCGACGAACACCGGGGAGCTGTTTTTT.

The rearrangement uses TRBV5-4 and TRBJ2-3, with D uncertain. The CDR3 is 16 amino acids. CDR1 is SGHNT, CDR2 YYREEE, per germline (reference sequence). V gave up 4 bases and J gave up 5 bases, with 20 bases separating them. The DNA of the CDR3 is TGTGCCAGCAGCACCCGGACCCATGGTCAACAAGATACGCAGTATTTT. Its protein is CASSTRTHGQQDTQYF.

V and J are TRBV10-3 and TRBJ2-3; 12 bases match TRBD2. V shed 6 bases, J shed 6 bases, and the junction held 7 bases outside the gene matches. Germline V gene lookup returns CDR1 ENHRY and CDR2 SYGVKD. This CDR3 is built from 15 residues. The CDR3 is CAISSSSGGADTQYF. In DNA form, the CDR3 reads TGTGCCATCAGCTCATCTAGCGGGGGGGCCGATACGCAGTATTTT.

The chain carries TRBV4-2 and TRBJ2-7; possibly TRBD2 for D (6 bases). Germline V gives CDR1 LGHNA, CDR2 YNFKEQ. Trimming took off 4 bases at V and 1 base at J, with 17 bases between the two ends. The CDR3 covers 16 residues. The CDR3 DNA follows: TGTGCCAGCAGCCCCGCACTTAACGGGGGTTCCTACGAGCAGTACTTC. Protein sequence: CASSPALNGGSYEQYF.

As to this clonotype: A read error may be the cause here, since a much bigger clone is one base away. This sequence joins TRBV5-1 and TRBJ2-3, with D unclear. Germline-derived CDR1 and CDR2 are SGHRS and YFSETQ. CDR3 length equals 14 residues. Trimming shortened V by 0 bases and J by 6 bases, and 11 bases separated the two germline ends. This chain's CDR3 is CASSLGLDVDTQYF. DNA for the CDR3: TGCGCCAGCAGCTTGGGGCTTGACGTGGATACGCAGTATTTT.